The entry below describes one TCR beta chain. The antigen is undetermined. The data are from a study of post-analysis software for immune sequencing data. Study-level background: There were relapsing-remitting, secondary progressive and progressive-relapsing multiple sclerosis among the disease courses included.

Unique molecular identifiers featured in each of the TCR beta cDNA libraries. TCRdb re-derived calls from the PCR reads in MiXCR, one entry per CDR3 protein. The sample shows about 770,000 distinct CDR3 sequences, around 45% of them seen only once. Findings and caveats of the study: Among multiple sclerosis patients, normalized Chao1 diversity was significantly below that of controls. Four or five TRBV segments occurring more often in patients than controls included TRBV5-6, TRBV5-1 and TRBV20-1.

CDR1 is MNHEY, CDR2 SVGEGT, per germline. The ends were cut back, 10 bases at V and 12 bases at J, with 16 bases in the middle. CDR3 size: 11 residues. The chain carries TRBV6-2 or TRBV6-3 and TRBJ2-1; D possibly corresponds to TRBD2 (5 bases). Sequenced: blood. This clonotype was obtained from a girl between 5 and 17 years old with multiple sclerosis. In DNA form, the CDR3 reads TGTGCCACCGACCACGGACTTAGGCAGTTCTTC. As protein: CATDHGLRQFF.